The sequence of this T cell receptor beta chain was determined in a study of cytomegalovirus exposure and HLA in healthy donors. The donors were members of the validation cohort, which comprised around 110 subjects and was separate from the first cohort of around 700 subjects. V lost 0 bases and J lost 3; bases outside the gene matches: 7. There are 16 residues in the CDR3. Germline CDR1 and CDR2: LNHDA and SQIVND (reference sequence). About this clone itself: Its cognate antigen is unknown.

General study points: Both high specificity and high sensitivity reportedly marked the classifier's diagnosis of cytomegalovirus status. Cytomegalovirus-associated status was assigned to approximately 160 TCR beta chains.

Repertoires were generated with immunoSEQ multiplex PCR, while TCRdb's copy carries only in-frame clones and drops some. The sample carries about 240,000 clones, around 86% recorded once. The clonotype comes from a woman aged 25-40 years in good health and CMV-seropositive. The V and J genes are TRBV19 and TRBJ2-7, with 8 bases that match TRBD2. The sequencing sample was made of PBMCs. CDR3 loop: CASSIDLASGFYEQYF. CDR3 in DNA: TGTGCCAGTAGTATAGATCTCGCTAGCGGGTTCTACGAGCAGTACTTC.